This T cell receptor beta chain stems from a study of technical replicates of blood from several donors. Turning to this clone: One end of the junction is discordant with germline, which a read error may explain.

Per the germline V gene, CDR1 is SSHAT and CDR2 is FNYEAQ (reference sequence). CDR3 length: 13 amino acids. The repertoire was sequenced with immunoSEQ multiplex PCR; TCRdb's copy has only in-frame clones and lacks some. The sample records around 83,000 clones, more than 80% being singletons. This receptor was taken from a human donor in good health. This chain connects TRBV7-7 to TRBJ1-3, with D tentatively TRBD1 (6 bases). The sample consisted of T cells isolated from PBMCs. The CDR3 sequence: CASSPEGGDTIYF. The CDR3, as DNA: TGTGCTAGCAGCCCCGAGGGGGGGGACACCATATATTTT.